This T cell receptor (beta chain) was captured in a study of T cells in Graves' hyperthyroidism and ophthalmopathy. Fresh peripheral blood, about 9.6 ml, yielded the PBMCs. The CDR3 is 13 residues long. The germline V gene has CDR1 SGHRS and CDR2 YFSETQ. V was cut by 0 bases and J by 7 bases, with 8 bases left in between. Findings and caveats of the study: Blood also held most thyroid clonotypes expanded beyond 0.001. The model predicted ophthalmopathy a median approximately 6 months before onset.

RNA transcripts gave rise to amplified TCR beta CDR3 regions. The TCR CDR3 first-round RT-PCR relied on the HTBI primer set. TCRdb processed the multiplex PCR reads anew with MiXCR; each CDR3 protein has one entry. Among about 250,000 distinct CDR3 sequences listed, about 20% were seen once. As concerns this clonotype: Its specificity is not known.

This TCR was recovered from a man aged 25 to 45 with Graves' ophthalmopathy. The chain uses TRBV5-1 and TRBJ2-1; D may be TRBD2 (5 bases). The source material was blood. The CDR3 is CASSLGPGNEQFF. CDR3 bases: TGCGCCAGCAGCTTGGGGCCGGGGAATGAGCAGTTCTTC.